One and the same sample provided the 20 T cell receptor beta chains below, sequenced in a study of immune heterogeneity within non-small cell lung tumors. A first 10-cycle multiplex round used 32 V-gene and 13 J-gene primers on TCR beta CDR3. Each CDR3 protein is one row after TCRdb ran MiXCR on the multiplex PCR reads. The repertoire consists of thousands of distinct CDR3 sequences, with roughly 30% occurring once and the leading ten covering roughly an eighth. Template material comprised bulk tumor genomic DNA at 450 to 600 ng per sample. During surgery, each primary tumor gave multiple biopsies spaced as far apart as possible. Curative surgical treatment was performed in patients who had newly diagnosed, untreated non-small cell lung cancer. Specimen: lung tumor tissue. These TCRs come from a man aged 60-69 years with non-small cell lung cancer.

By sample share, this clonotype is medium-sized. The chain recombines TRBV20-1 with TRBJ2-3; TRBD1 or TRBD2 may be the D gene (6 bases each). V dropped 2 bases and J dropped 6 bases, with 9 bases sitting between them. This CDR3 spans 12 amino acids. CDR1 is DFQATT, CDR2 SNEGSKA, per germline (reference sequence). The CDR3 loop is CSARPGADTQYF. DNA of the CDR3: TGCAGTGCTAGACCGGGGGCGGATACGCAGTATTTT.

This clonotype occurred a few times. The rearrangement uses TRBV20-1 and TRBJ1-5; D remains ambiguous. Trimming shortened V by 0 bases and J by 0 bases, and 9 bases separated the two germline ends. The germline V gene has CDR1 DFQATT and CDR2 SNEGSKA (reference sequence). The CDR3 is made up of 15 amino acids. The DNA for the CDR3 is TGCAGTGCTAGAGACGGACGGTTTAGCAATCAGCCCCAGCATTTT. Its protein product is CSARDGRFSNQPQHF.

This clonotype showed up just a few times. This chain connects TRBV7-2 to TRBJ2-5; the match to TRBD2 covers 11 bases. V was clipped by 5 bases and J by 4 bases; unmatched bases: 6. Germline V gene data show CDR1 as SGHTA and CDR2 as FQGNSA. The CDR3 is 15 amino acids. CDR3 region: CASSSVAGGPETQYF. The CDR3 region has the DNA TGTGCCAGCAGCAGCGTAGCGGGAGGGCCAGAGACCCAGTACTTC.

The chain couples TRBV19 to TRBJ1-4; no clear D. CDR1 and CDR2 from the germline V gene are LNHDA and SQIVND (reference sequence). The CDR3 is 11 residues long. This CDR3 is CRRAYDEKLFF. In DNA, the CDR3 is TGTAGGAGGGCTTACGATGAAAAACTGTTTTTT.

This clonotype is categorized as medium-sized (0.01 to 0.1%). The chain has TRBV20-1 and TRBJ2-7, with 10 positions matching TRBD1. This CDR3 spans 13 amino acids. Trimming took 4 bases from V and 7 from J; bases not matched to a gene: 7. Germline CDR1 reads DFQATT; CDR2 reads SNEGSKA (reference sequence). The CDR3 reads CSATDRGVDEQYF. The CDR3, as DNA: TGCAGTGCTACGGACAGGGGGGTTGATGAGCAGTACTTC.

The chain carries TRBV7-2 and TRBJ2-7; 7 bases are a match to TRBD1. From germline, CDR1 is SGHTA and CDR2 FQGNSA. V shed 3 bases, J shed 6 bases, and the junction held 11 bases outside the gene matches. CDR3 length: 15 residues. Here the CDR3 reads CASSFAEQGRGEQYF. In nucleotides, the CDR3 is TGTGCCAGCAGCTTCGCGGAACAGGGGAGAGGCGAGCAGTACTTC.

The CDR3 coding sequence is TGTGCCAGCAGTGAAGGGGTAGGCGAGCAGTACTTC. Its protein product is CASSEGVGEQYF. The chain employs TRBV6-1 and TRBJ2-7; D ambiguous. Germline lookup yields CDR1 MNHNS and CDR2 SASEGT. CDR3 length: 12 amino acids. Trimming removed 1 base at V and 6 bases at J, with 7 bases between.

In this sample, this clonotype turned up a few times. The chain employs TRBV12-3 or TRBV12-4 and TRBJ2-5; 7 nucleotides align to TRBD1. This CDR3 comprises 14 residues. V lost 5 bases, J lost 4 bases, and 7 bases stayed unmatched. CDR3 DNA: TGTGCCAGCAGTAGGGGGCGTTTGGTAGAGACCCAGTACTTC. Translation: CASSRGRLVETQYF.

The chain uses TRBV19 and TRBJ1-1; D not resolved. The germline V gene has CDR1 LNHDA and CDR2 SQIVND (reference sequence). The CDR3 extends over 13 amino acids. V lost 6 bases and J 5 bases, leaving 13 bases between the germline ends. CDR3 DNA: TGTGCCAGTAGCTGGACGGGAAGGACTGAAGCTTTCTTT. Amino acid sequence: CASSWTGRTEAFF.

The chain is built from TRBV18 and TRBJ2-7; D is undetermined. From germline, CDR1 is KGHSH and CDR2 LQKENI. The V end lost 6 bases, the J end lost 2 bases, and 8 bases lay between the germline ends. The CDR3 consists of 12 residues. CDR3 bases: TGTGCCAGCTCTGACCAGACCTACGAGCAGTACTTC. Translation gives CASSDQTYEQYF.

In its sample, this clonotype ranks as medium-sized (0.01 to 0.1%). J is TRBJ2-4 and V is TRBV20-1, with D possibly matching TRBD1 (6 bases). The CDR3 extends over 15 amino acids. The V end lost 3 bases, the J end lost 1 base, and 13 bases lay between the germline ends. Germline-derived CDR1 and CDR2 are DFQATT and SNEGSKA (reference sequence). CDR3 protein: CSARDYRVAKNIQYF. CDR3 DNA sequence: TGCAGTGCTAGGGATTACAGGGTTGCCAAAAACATTCAGTACTTC.

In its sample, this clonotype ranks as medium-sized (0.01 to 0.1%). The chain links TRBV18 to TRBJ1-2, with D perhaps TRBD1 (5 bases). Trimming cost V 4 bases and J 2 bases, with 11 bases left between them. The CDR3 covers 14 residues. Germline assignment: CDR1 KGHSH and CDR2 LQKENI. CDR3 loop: CASSRDSSNYGYTF. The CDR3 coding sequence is TGTGCCAGCTCACGCGACAGCTCCAACTATGGCTACACCTTC.

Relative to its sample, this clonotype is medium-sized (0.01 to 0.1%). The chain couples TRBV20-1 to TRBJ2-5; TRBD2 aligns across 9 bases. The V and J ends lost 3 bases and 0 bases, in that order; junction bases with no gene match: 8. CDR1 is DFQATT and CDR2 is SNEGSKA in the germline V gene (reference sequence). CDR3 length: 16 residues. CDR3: CSARRMVAGDQETQYF. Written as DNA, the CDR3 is TGCAGTGCTAGGCGAATGGTAGCGGGAGACCAAGAGACCCAGTACTTC.

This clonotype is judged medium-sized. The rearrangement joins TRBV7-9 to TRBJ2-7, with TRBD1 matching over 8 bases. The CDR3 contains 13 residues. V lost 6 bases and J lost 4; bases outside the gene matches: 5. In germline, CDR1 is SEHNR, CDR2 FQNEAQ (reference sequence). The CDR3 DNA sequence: TGTGCCAGCAGTCAGGGGGCAGTTTACGAGCAGTACTTC. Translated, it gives CASSQGAVYEQYF.

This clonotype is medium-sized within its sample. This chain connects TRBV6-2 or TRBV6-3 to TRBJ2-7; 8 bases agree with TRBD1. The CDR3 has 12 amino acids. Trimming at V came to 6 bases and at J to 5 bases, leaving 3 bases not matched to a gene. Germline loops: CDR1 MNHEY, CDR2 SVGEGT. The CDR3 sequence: CASSQGANEQYF. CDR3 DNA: TGTGCCAGCAGCCAGGGGGCAAACGAGCAGTACTTC.

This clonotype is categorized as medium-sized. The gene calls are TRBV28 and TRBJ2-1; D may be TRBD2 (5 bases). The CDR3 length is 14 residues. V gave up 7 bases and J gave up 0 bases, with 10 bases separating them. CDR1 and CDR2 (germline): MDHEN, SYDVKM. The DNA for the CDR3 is TGTGCCAGCACGTGGGAGAGCTCCTACAATGAGCAGTTCTTC. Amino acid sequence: CASTWESSYNEQFF.

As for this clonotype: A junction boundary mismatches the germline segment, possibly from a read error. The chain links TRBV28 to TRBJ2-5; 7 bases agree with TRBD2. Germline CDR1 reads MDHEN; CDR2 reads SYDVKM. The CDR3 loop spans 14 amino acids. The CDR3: CTSSWQGGSPAQYF. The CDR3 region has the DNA TGTACCAGCAGTTGGCAGGGAGGGTCTCCGGCCCAGTACTTC. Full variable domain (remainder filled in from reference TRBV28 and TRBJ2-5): DVKVTQSSRYLVKRTGEKVFLECVQDMDHENMFWYRQDPGLGLRLIYFSYDVKMKEKGDIPEGYSVSREKKERFSLILESASTNQTSMYLCTSSWQGGSPAQYFGPGTRLLVL.

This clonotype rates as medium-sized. CDR3 in amino acids: CAWSPPGWWQPQHF. For the CDR3, the DNA is TGTGCCTGGAGTCCCCCTGGGTGGTGGCAGCCCCAGCATTTT. The rearrangement uses TRBV30 and TRBJ1-5; no clear D. V lost 2 bases and J lost 7, with 15 bases in between. The CDR3 has 14 residues. Germline V gene sequence: CDR1 GTSNPN, CDR2 SVGIG (reference sequence).

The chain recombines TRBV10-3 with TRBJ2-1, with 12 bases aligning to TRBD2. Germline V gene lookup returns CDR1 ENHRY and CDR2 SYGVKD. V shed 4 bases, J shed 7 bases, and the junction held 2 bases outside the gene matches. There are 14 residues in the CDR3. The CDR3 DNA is TGTGCCATCAGTGGGACTAGCGGGAAGAATGAGCAGTTCTTC. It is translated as CAISGTSGKNEQFF.

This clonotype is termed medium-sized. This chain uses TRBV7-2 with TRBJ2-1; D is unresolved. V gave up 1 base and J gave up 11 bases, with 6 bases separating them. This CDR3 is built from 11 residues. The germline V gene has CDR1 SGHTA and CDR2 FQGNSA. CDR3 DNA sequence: TGTGCCAGCAGCTTAGGTTCTCAGCAGTTCTTC. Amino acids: CASSLGSQQFF. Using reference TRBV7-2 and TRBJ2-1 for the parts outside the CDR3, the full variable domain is GAGVSQSPSNKVTEKGKDVELRCDPISGHTALYWYRQSLGQGLEFLIYFQGNSAPDKSGLPSDRFSAERTGGSVSTLTIQRTQQEDSAVYLCASSLGSQQFFGPGTRLTVL.